The subject of this entry is one TCR beta chain. The data are from a study of blood T cell repertoires in COVID-19. Original analysis: Amplification with reference gene primers provided the estimates of nucleated cell counts. TCRdb's copy holds only in-frame clones and misses some; the assay was immunoSEQ multiplex PCR. Clonal size and the V and J genes are those of that table, whereas D and trimming came from the DNA. The sample carries 360,000 or so clones, about 90% recorded once. The TCR comes from a woman aged 25 to 39 who had been exposed to COVID-19. Sequenced: PBMCs or T cells enriched from blood (not recorded which).

The CDR3 sequence is CASSGRGPRGTLQETQYF. The CDR3 DNA sequence: TGTGCCAGCAGCGGCCGGGGTCCCCGGGGGACGTTGCAAGAGACCCAGTACTTC. V usage is TRBV7-7 and J usage is TRBJ2-5; D may be TRBD2 (6 bases). This CDR3 is built from 18 residues. Germline CDR1 and CDR2: SSHAT and FNYEAQ (reference sequence). Trimming stripped 5 bases from V and 2 bases from J, with 24 bases between. Based on the CDR3 plus reference TRBV7-7 and TRBJ2-5, the full variable domain is GAGVSQSPRYKVTKRGQDVTLRCDPISSHATLYWYQQALGQGPEFLTYFNYEAQPDKSGLPSDRFSAERPEGSISTLTIQRTEQRDSAMYRCASSGRGPRGTLQETQYFGPGTRLLVL.